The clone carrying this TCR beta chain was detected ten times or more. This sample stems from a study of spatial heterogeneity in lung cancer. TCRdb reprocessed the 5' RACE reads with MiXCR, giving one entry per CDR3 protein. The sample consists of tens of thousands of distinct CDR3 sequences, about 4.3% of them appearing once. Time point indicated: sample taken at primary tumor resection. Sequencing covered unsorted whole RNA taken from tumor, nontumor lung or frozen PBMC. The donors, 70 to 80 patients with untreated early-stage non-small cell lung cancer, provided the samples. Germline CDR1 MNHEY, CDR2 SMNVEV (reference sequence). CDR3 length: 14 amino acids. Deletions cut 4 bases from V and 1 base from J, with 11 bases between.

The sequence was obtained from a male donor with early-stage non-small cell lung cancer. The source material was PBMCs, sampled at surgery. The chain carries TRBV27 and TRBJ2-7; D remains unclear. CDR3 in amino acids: CASSSPIRSYEQYF. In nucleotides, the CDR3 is TGTGCCAGCAGTTCCCCAATCCGATCCTACGAGCAGTACTTC.